This T cell receptor (beta chain) was sequenced during a study of T cells in Graves' hyperthyroidism and ophthalmopathy. Study conclusions and caveats: Blood samples included most of the expanded thyroid clonotypes exceeding 0.001.

V was clipped by 3 bases and J by 10 bases; unmatched bases: 8. The germline CDR1 and CDR2 sequences are SGDLS and YYNGEE. The CDR3 loop spans 16 amino acids. RNA transcripts were the template for amplifying TCR beta CDR3 regions. The HTBI primer set drove a first-round RT-PCR of the TCR CDR3. TCRdb reanalysed the multiplex PCR reads using MiXCR and keeps one entry per CDR3 protein. The sample has a few hundred thousand distinct CDR3 sequences; 13% to 15% are singletons. A note on this clonotype: Antigen unknown. A much larger clone differs by one base, so this may be a read error.

The clonotype comes from a woman aged 18-29 years with Graves' hyperthyroidism. The sample taken for sequencing was blood. The V gene is TRBV9, the J gene TRBJ1-6; 12 nucleotides match TRBD1. CDR3 protein: CASSERDRGLGSPLHF. Here the CDR3 DNA reads TGTGCCAGCAGCGAGCGGGACAGGGGGCTTGGGTCACCCCTCCACTTT.